Listed below are T cell receptor beta chains from one sample, sequenced in a study of blood T cell repertoires in COVID-19. This table comes from immunoSEQ multiplex PCR, and its TCRdb copy is limited to in-frame clones, with some not included. This table has about 300,000 clones, roughly nine tenths appearing once. Sequencing was carried out using peripheral blood. The receptors were sampled from a young woman with COVID-19, enrolled during active disease. Each CDR3 is given with its conserved first and last residue. The order of the fields is V gene, D gene, J gene, clone size, CDR3 DNA, CDR3 protein. The D gene is left open where the match is weak. Rows may omit the clone size; those that give it use once, few, many or a size class.

v_call: TRBV4-1; d_call: TRBD2; j_call: TRBJ2-5; clone_size: -; cdr3_nt: TGCGCCAGCAGCCAAGATCTAGCGGTTGAGACCCAGTACTTC; cdr3_aa: CASSQDLAVETQYF
v_call: TRBV7-2; d_call: -; j_call: TRBJ1-2; clone_size: -; cdr3_nt: TGTGCCAGCACCCCTTGGTTAAGGGAGGACTATGGCTACACCTTC; cdr3_aa: CASTPWLREDYGYTF
v_call: TRBV27; d_call: -; j_call: TRBJ1-1; clone_size: -; cdr3_nt: TGTGCCAGCACCGAAGGGGGTGAAGCTTTCTTT; cdr3_aa: CASTEGGEAFF
v_call: TRBV9; d_call: -; j_call: TRBJ1-2; clone_size: -; cdr3_nt: TGTGCCAGCAGCGTATCGGCGGGCCCCTATGGCTACACCTTC; cdr3_aa: CASSVSAGPYGYTF
v_call: TRBV10-2; d_call: -; j_call: TRBJ1-2; clone_size: -; cdr3_nt: TGCGCCAGCAGTGAGACAGCTAACTATGGCTACACCTTC; cdr3_aa: CASSETANYGYTF
v_call: TRBV5-1; d_call: -; j_call: TRBJ2-5; clone_size: -; cdr3_nt: TGCGCCAGCAGCTTGGCATCGCGCCAAGAGACCCAGTACTTC; cdr3_aa: CASSLASRQETQYF
v_call: TRBV2; d_call: TRBD1; j_call: TRBJ1-5; clone_size: -; cdr3_nt: TGTGCCAGCAGGGCGGACAGGGCTAACAATCAGCCCCAGCATTTT; cdr3_aa: CASRADRANNQPQHF
v_call: TRBV6-5; d_call: -; j_call: TRBJ1-5; clone_size: once; cdr3_nt: TGTGCCAGCAGTCCTACAGGGTCAAACAATCAGCCCCAGCATTTT; cdr3_aa: CASSPTGSNNQPQHF
v_call: TRBV7-9; d_call: TRBD1; j_call: TRBJ1-2; clone_size: -; cdr3_nt: TGTGCCAGCAGCCCACAGGGGGCAGTTGGCTACACCTTC; cdr3_aa: CASSPQGAVGYTF
v_call: TRBV19; d_call: -; j_call: TRBJ1-1; clone_size: -; cdr3_nt: TGTGCCAGTAGTTTCGGGGTCTACACTGAAGCTTTCTTT; cdr3_aa: CASSFGVYTEAFF
v_call: TRBV7-8; d_call: TRBD1; j_call: TRBJ1-6; clone_size: -; cdr3_nt: TGTGCCAGCAGCTTCATGACAGGGGGAAATTCACCCCTCCACTTT; cdr3_aa: CASSFMTGGNSPLHF
v_call: TRBV27; d_call: TRBD2; j_call: TRBJ2-3; clone_size: -; cdr3_nt: TGTGCCAGCAGTTTAGCGGGGGATCCCTATACGCAGTATTTT; cdr3_aa: CASSLAGDPYTQYF
v_call: TRBV30; d_call: -; j_call: TRBJ2-3; clone_size: few; cdr3_nt: TGTGCTTGGTCGATCCTCGGGGGCACAGATACGCAGTATTTT; cdr3_aa: CAWSILGGTDTQYF
v_call: TRBV2; d_call: -; j_call: TRBJ1-1; clone_size: -; cdr3_nt: TGTGCCAGTATATTACAGGGTACCCTCCCTGAAGCTTTCTTT; cdr3_aa: CASILQGTLPEAFF
v_call: TRBV7-2; d_call: TRBD1; j_call: TRBJ2-3; clone_size: -; cdr3_nt: TGTGCCAGCAGCCCCCCGGGACAGGGGGCCGCAGATACGCAGTATTTT; cdr3_aa: CASSPPGQGAADTQYF
v_call: TRBV5-1; d_call: TRBD1; j_call: TRBJ1-3; clone_size: -; cdr3_nt: TGCGCCAGCAGCTTGGCGGGACAGGGAAGAAACACCATATATTTT; cdr3_aa: CASSLAGQGRNTIYF
v_call: TRBV4-3; d_call: -; j_call: TRBJ1-2; clone_size: once; cdr3_nt: TGCGCCAGCAGCCAAGAACTTGCTAACTATGGCTACACCTTC; cdr3_aa: CASSQELANYGYTF
v_call: TRBV6-5; d_call: TRBD2; j_call: TRBJ2-1; clone_size: -; cdr3_nt: TGTGCCAGCACCCCCCCGCGGGGGGGGAACAATGAGCAGTTCTTC; cdr3_aa: CASTPPRGGNNEQFF
v_call: TRBV4-1; d_call: TRBD1; j_call: TRBJ1-2; clone_size: -; cdr3_nt: TGCGCCAGCAGCCAAGGCGGACAGGCCGTTGGCTACACCTTC; cdr3_aa: CASSQGGQAVGYTF
v_call: TRBV7-2; d_call: -; j_call: TRBJ2-3; clone_size: -; cdr3_nt: TGTGCCAGCAGCTCAGTGGGGGCCGCAGATACGCAGTATTTT; cdr3_aa: CASSSVGAADTQYF
v_call: TRBV6-2/TRBV6-3; d_call: TRBD1; j_call: TRBJ1-2; clone_size: -; cdr3_nt: TGTGCCAGCAGTCGACAGGGGAGGAGCTACACCTTC; cdr3_aa: CASSRQGRSYTF
v_call: TRBV30; d_call: -; j_call: TRBJ1-1; clone_size: -; cdr3_nt: TGTGCCTGGAGTGTCAGTCATTCCACTGAAGCTTTCTTT; cdr3_aa: CAWSVSHSTEAFF
v_call: TRBV11-3; d_call: TRBD1; j_call: TRBJ2-7; clone_size: -; cdr3_nt: TGTGCCAGCAGCTTAGGACAGGGAAAGTACGAGCAGTACTTC; cdr3_aa: CASSLGQGKYEQYF
v_call: TRBV5-4; d_call: TRBD1; j_call: TRBJ2-1; clone_size: -; cdr3_nt: TGTGCCAGCAGCATAGGGACAGGGTTCGCCTACAATGAGCAGTTCTTC; cdr3_aa: CASSIGTGFAYNEQFF
v_call: TRBV7-6; d_call: -; j_call: TRBJ2-3; clone_size: -; cdr3_nt: TGTGCCAGCAGCTTAGTCCCCGACAACCCTAGCACAGATACGCAGTATTTT; cdr3_aa: CASSLVPDNPSTDTQYF
v_call: TRBV2; d_call: -; j_call: TRBJ2-5; clone_size: once; cdr3_nt: TGTGCCAGCAGAGGCGGGGGCCCGTACCAAGAGACCCAGTACTTC; cdr3_aa: CASRGGGPYQETQYF
v_call: TRBV30; d_call: TRBD1; j_call: TRBJ1-4; clone_size: -; cdr3_nt: TGTGCCTGCCCGGGACAGGGGGCAACTAATGAAAAACTGTTTTTT; cdr3_aa: CACPGQGATNEKLFF
v_call: TRBV9; d_call: -; j_call: TRBJ2-3; clone_size: -; cdr3_nt: TGTGCCAGCAGCGTAGTGGCCGGGGGCACAGATACGCAGTATTTT; cdr3_aa: CASSVVAGGTDTQYF
v_call: TRBV20-1; d_call: -; j_call: TRBJ2-3; clone_size: once; cdr3_nt: TGCAGTGCTAGTGGTCAATTAGGCACAGATACGCAGTATTTT; cdr3_aa: CSASGQLGTDTQYF
v_call: TRBV14; d_call: -; j_call: TRBJ1-3; clone_size: few; cdr3_nt: TGTGCCAGCAGCCCAGACAGACTCTCTGGAAACACCATATATTTT; cdr3_aa: CASSPDRLSGNTIYF
v_call: TRBV27; d_call: TRBD1; j_call: TRBJ1-2; clone_size: few; cdr3_nt: TGTGCCAGCGTTATACAGGGGTGGTATGGCTACACCTTC; cdr3_aa: CASVIQGWYGYTF
v_call: TRBV4-1; d_call: TRBD2; j_call: TRBJ2-5; clone_size: -; cdr3_nt: TGCGCCAGCAGCCAGCGGGGGGGCCGAGAGACCCAGTACTTC; cdr3_aa: CASSQRGGRETQYF
v_call: TRBV4-3; d_call: -; j_call: TRBJ1-2; clone_size: -; cdr3_nt: TGCGCCAGCAGCCAAGATAGAGGTAGTGGCTATGGCTACACCTTC; cdr3_aa: CASSQDRGSGYGYTF
v_call: TRBV28; d_call: -; j_call: TRBJ2-5; clone_size: -; cdr3_nt: TGTGCCAGCAGCCGACAGGTTTCGGGTGCAGAGACCCAGTACTTC; cdr3_aa: CASSRQVSGAETQYF
v_call: TRBV6-2/TRBV6-3; d_call: -; j_call: TRBJ1-5; clone_size: -; cdr3_nt: TGTGCCAGCAGTTATTTATTAGACAGAAGTAATCAGCCCCAGCATTTT; cdr3_aa: CASSYLLDRSNQPQHF
v_call: TRBV5-4; d_call: TRBD1; j_call: TRBJ2-2; clone_size: -; cdr3_nt: TGTGCCAGCAGGCAGGGGGAGAACACCGGGGAGCTGTTTTTT; cdr3_aa: CASRQGENTGELFF
v_call: TRBV5-8; d_call: -; j_call: TRBJ1-1; clone_size: -; cdr3_nt: TGTGCCAGCAGCTCCCAGCCCACCATACAGGGCACTGAAGCTTTCTTT; cdr3_aa: CASSSQPTIQGTEAFF
v_call: TRBV27; d_call: -; j_call: TRBJ1-2; clone_size: few; cdr3_nt: TGTGCCAGCAGTTACCCTATAGCGGCGCAGAGGATCTATGGCTACACCTTC; cdr3_aa: CASSYPIAAQRIYGYTF
v_call: TRBV28; d_call: TRBD1; j_call: TRBJ1-1; clone_size: once; cdr3_nt: TGTGCCAGCAGTGCTGTTAGAGGGGGCTCGCACACTGAAGCTTTCTTT; cdr3_aa: CASSAVRGGSHTEAFF
v_call: TRBV7-2; d_call: TRBD1; j_call: TRBJ2-3; clone_size: -; cdr3_nt: TGTGCCAGCAGCTCCCGATGGGGGACAGGGGATACAGATACGCAGTATTTT; cdr3_aa: CASSSRWGTGDTDTQYF
v_call: TRBV4-2; d_call: TRBD1; j_call: TRBJ2-2; clone_size: -; cdr3_nt: TGTGCCAGCAGCCACATACCCGGGACAGCCTTTACCGGGGAGCTGTTTTTT; cdr3_aa: CASSHIPGTAFTGELFF
v_call: TRBV11-3; d_call: -; j_call: TRBJ1-1; clone_size: -; cdr3_nt: TGTGCCAGCAGCTTAGAGGGCACGAACACTGAAGCTTTCTTT; cdr3_aa: CASSLEGTNTEAFF
v_call: TRBV7-2; d_call: TRBD1; j_call: TRBJ1-1; clone_size: -; cdr3_nt: TGTGCCAGCAGCTTTACCGGAACAGGGGGGTTGTCTGAAGCTTTCTTT; cdr3_aa: CASSFTGTGGLSEAFF
v_call: TRBV3-1/TRBV3-2; d_call: -; j_call: TRBJ1-2; clone_size: -; cdr3_nt: TGTGCCAGCAGCCTGACAGTCAACTATGGCTACACCTTC; cdr3_aa: CASSLTVNYGYTF
v_call: TRBV14; d_call: -; j_call: TRBJ1-1; clone_size: medium-sized; cdr3_nt: TGTGCCAGCAGCCAAGGATTGTTTGCGCCAGGGGCCAGGAGTGACACTGAAGCTTTCTTT; cdr3_aa: CASSQGLFAPGARSDTEAFF
v_call: TRBV19; d_call: -; j_call: TRBJ1-6; clone_size: -; cdr3_nt: TGTGCCAGTAGTATAGCAGGGGTAGGTTCACCCCTCCACTTT; cdr3_aa: CASSIAGVGSPLHF
v_call: TRBV2; d_call: -; j_call: TRBJ2-5; clone_size: -; cdr3_nt: TGTGCCAGCAGTGAACAGGGGATACAAGAGACCCAGTACTTC; cdr3_aa: CASSEQGIQETQYF
v_call: TRBV6-5; d_call: TRBD1; j_call: TRBJ1-2; clone_size: -; cdr3_nt: TGTGCCAGCAGTCGGACAGGTTTTTATGGCTACACCTTC; cdr3_aa: CASSRTGFYGYTF
v_call: TRBV19; d_call: -; j_call: TRBJ2-5; clone_size: -; cdr3_nt: TGTGCCCTTCCCGACAGAACTCAAGAGACCCAGTACTTC; cdr3_aa: CALPDRTQETQYF
v_call: TRBV7-9; d_call: TRBD1; j_call: TRBJ1-2; clone_size: -; cdr3_nt: TGTGCCAGCAGCTTAGCCGGACAGGGACATGGCTACACCTTC; cdr3_aa: CASSLAGQGHGYTF
v_call: TRBV6-5; d_call: TRBD1; j_call: TRBJ1-1; clone_size: -; cdr3_nt: TGTGCCAGCAGTTACTCCTGGACAGGGACCACTGAAGCTTTCTTT; cdr3_aa: CASSYSWTGTTEAFF
v_call: TRBV6-6; d_call: TRBD1; j_call: TRBJ1-4; clone_size: -; cdr3_nt: TGTGCCAGCAGGACCGACAGGGGGAATGAAAAACTGTTTTTT; cdr3_aa: CASRTDRGNEKLFF
v_call: TRBV10-3; d_call: -; j_call: TRBJ2-7; clone_size: -; cdr3_nt: TGTGCCATCAGCGGACACACATACGAGCAGTACTTC; cdr3_aa: CAISGHTYEQYF
v_call: TRBV27; d_call: -; j_call: TRBJ1-5; clone_size: few; cdr3_nt: TGTGCCAGCAGTTTGGATGGCGGGGGGCGCAATCAGCCCCAGCATTTT; cdr3_aa: CASSLDGGGRNQPQHF
v_call: TRBV7-3; d_call: TRBD1; j_call: TRBJ2-1; clone_size: -; cdr3_nt: TGTGCCAGCAGTGGACAGGGGGGCAATGAGCAGTTCTTC; cdr3_aa: CASSGQGGNEQFF
v_call: TRBV7-2; d_call: -; j_call: TRBJ1-3; clone_size: once; cdr3_nt: TGTGCCAGCAGCGCTGACTTTTGGAGCTCTGGAAACACCATATATTTT; cdr3_aa: CASSADFWSSGNTIYF